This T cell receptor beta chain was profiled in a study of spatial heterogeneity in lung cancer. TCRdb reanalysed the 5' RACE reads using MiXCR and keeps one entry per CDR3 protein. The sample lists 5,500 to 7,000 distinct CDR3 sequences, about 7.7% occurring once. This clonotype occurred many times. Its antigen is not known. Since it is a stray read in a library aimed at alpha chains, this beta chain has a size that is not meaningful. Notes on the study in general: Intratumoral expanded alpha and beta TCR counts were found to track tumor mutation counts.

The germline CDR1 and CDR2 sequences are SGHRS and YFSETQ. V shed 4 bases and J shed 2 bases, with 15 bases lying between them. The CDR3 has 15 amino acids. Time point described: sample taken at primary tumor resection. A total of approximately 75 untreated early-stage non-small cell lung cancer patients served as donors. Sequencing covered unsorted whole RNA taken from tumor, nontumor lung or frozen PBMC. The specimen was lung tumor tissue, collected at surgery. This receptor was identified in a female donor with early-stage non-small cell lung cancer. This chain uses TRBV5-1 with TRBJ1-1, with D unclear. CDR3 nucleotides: TGCGCCAGCAGCCCGGACCTTACCTTAAACACTGAAGCTTTCTTT. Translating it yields CASSPDLTLNTEAFF.